This TCR beta chain is drawn from a study of shared clonotypes between healthy human individuals. The donors were all Caucasian adults (living in Nashville, Tennessee). The study ran the assay at deep level. The method was immunoSEQ multiplex PCR; TCRdb's version includes in-frame clones alone and lacks a portion of them. This sample has around 690,000 clones; about nine tenths occur once, and the top ten carry about 33%. Remarks on this clone: The sample contains more than one DNA sequence encoding this CDR3.

Germline values: CDR1 MGHRA, CDR2 YSYEKL. V lost 1 base to trimming and J lost 4 bases, with 7 bases between them. This CDR3 has 13 amino acids. The receptor's source is a man between 18 and 35 years old in good health. Some clones in this sample may be carry-over from other donors' samples. This chain connects TRBV4-1 to TRBJ1-1; no definite D call. Sample: memory CD8+ T cells from PBMCs. Subset specified: CD45RO+ cells pooled with CCR7-negative TemRA cells. CDR3 DNA sequence: TGCGCCAGCAGCCAAGTAGGCGGCACTGAAGCTTTCTTT. Its translation is CASSQVGGTEAFF.